This TCR beta chain was sequenced during a study of response to subunit inactivated influenza vaccine. General study results and limits: With each seasonal influenza vaccination, the authors suggested, few new T cells are recruited.

A few counts support this clonotype. Antigen: not known. The CDR3 has 15 amino acids. V was clipped by 6 bases and J by 2 bases, with 13 bases between them. TCRdb processed the RT-PCR reads anew with MiXCR; each CDR3 protein has one entry. Of 550,000 to 650,000 distinct CDR3 sequences detected, 12% appear once; the ten largest clones hold 10%. Sequencing was performed on PBMCs from blood, taken on the day of vaccination. The source of this sequence is a man aged 45-60 years who received an inactivated influenza vaccine. This sequence joins TRBV12-3 or TRBV12-4 and TRBJ2-2, with a weak D call TRBD1 (6 bases). The CDR3 loop reads CASRKRTANTGELFF. As DNA, the CDR3 is TGTGCCAGCAGGAAGAGGACAGCAAACACCGGGGAGCTGTTTTTT.